Listed below are T cell receptor beta chains from one sample, sequenced in a study of Graves' ophthalmopathy and Graves' hyperthyroidism. TCRdb itself ran the multiplex PCR reads through MiXCR, one entry per CDR3 protein. The sample includes 580,000 or so distinct CDR3 sequences, less than 45% of them seen just once. Source material: peripheral blood or thyroid tissue (not recorded which). Receptors were obtained from an adult man with Graves' hyperthyroidism. Both conserved end residues are part of each CDR3.

J,V,length,CDR3
TRBJ1-2,TRBV6-6,12,CASLSGAPGYTF
TRBJ2-2,TRBV5-8,15,CASSLKAGGQGELFF
TRBJ2-2,TRBV29-1,15,CSATQQGLHTGELFF
TRBJ2-1,TRBV20-1,15,CSASGLAGGGNEQFF
TRBJ1-2,TRBV12-3/TRBV12-4,16,CASSLAGTEANYGYTF
TRBJ1-1,TRBV29-1,11,CAWRLNTEAFF
TRBJ1-4,TRBV12-3/TRBV12-4,15,CASSWRQGANEKLFF
TRBJ1-2,TRBV2,13,CASIPRGSYGYTF
TRBJ2-7,TRBV15,15,CATSRGTSNTGEQYF
TRBJ2-5,TRBV20-1,14,CSASSGRAGETQYF
TRBJ2-7,TRBV25-1,15,CASSEFGTGSYERYF
TRBJ1-4,TRBV6-1,15,CASQGAREQGEKLFF
TRBJ2-2,TRBV9,18,CASSPSSSGRAWAGELFF
TRBJ2-7,TRBV6-6,15,CASSRDFINSYEQYF
TRBJ2-1,TRBV2,13,CASISNSNNEQFF
TRBJ1-5,TRBV5-5,15,CASSYGTGDYQPQHF
TRBJ2-2,TRBV29-1,14,CSVDAGGGTGELFF
TRBJ1-2,TRBV14,14,CASSPRGIRYGYTF
TRBJ1-2,TRBV20-1,11,CSADGSYGYTF
TRBJ2-1,TRBV5-1,15,CASSLGLSYRGEQFF
TRBJ1-1,TRBV29-1,12,CSVVGGRAEAFF
TRBJ1-2,TRBV5-1,13,CASSDTFGYGYTF
TRBJ1-5,TRBV27,13,CASSFQVWEPQHF